The 22 T cell receptor beta chains listed next were all sequenced from one sample in a study of CD4 T cells in relation to SARS-CoV-2 and coronaviruses (dated by TCRdb to about 2021). CD4+ T cells from unexposed donors were collected before the COVID-19 pandemic (2011-2018). The library was generated by the immunoSEQ multiplex PCR assay. TCRdb re-hosts the immuneACCESS table, in-frame sequences only. Its copies lack some clones; in the studies checked, an unresolved V gene accounts for under half of them, and the cause for the rest is not known. The sample table contains about 65,000 clones; only one count was recorded for 87% of them. The ten top clones hold roughly 1.6% of the sample. The sequenced sample was memory CD4+ T cells from PBMCs. The cell subset or site label corresponds to: memory (non-naive) CD4+ T cells. These receptors were collected from a human donor in good health.

This clone appeared a single time. The chain links TRBV7-9 to TRBJ2-3, with D hard to call. Per germline, CDR1 SEHNR and CDR2 FQNEAQ (reference sequence). The V end was cut by 1 base, the J end by 2 bases, with 7 bases between. The CDR3 consists of 14 residues. CDR3 loop: CASSLEGDTDTQYF. CDR3 DNA: TGTGCCAGCAGCTTAGAAGGAGACACAGATACGCAGTATTTT.

The chain has TRBV5-1 and TRBJ2-3, with 8 nucleotides matching TRBD1. This CDR3 comprises 15 residues. Unmatched junction bases numbered 5, after V lost 0 bases and J lost 5 bases. CDR1 is SGHRS and CDR2 is YFSETQ in the germline V gene. This CDR3 reads CASSLGTGNGDTQYF. The CDR3 DNA reads as TGCGCCAGCAGCTTGGGGACAGGGAATGGAGATACGCAGTATTTT. Drawing the rest from reference TRBV5-1 and TRBJ2-3, the complete variable domain is KAGVTQTPRYLIKTRGQQVTLSCSPISGHRSVSWYQQTPGQGLQFLFEYFSETQRNKGNFPGRFSGRQFSNSRSEMNVSTLELGDSALYLCASSLGTGNGDTQYFGPGTRLTVL.

This clone was detected only a few times. The chain joins TRBV7-2 to TRBJ2-1; no reliable D call. V was trimmed by 0 bases and J by 4 bases, leaving 4 bases between them. Germline assignment: CDR1 SGHTA and CDR2 FQGNSA. The length of the CDR3 is 13 residues. The CDR3 nucleotides read TGTGCCAGCAGCTTAGCCTTATACAATGAGCAGTTCTTC. It translates to CASSLALYNEQFF.

The genes are TRBV29-1 and TRBJ2-3, with TRBD1 matching 7 bases. Germline loops: CDR1 SQVTM, CDR2 ANQGSEA. J lost 2 bases, V lost 6 bases, and 8 bases had no gene match. This CDR3 contains 14 residues. The CDR3 sequence: CSVEQGSPTDTQYF. The CDR3 nucleotides read TGCAGCGTCGAACAGGGGTCCCCCACAGATACGCAGTATTTT.

This chain connects TRBV7-9 to TRBJ2-5; the D is unclear. This CDR3 has 14 amino acids. The germline gives CDR1 SEHNR, CDR2 FQNEAQ (reference sequence). V lost 5 bases and J 2 bases, leaving 12 bases between the germline ends. CDR3 DNA: TGTGCCAGCAGCCTCCGGGCCACACAAGAGACCCAGTACTTC. It translates to CASSLRATQETQYF.

The chain is built from TRBV5-4 and TRBJ2-1; D tentatively fits TRBD1 or TRBD2 (5 bases each). The CDR3 extends over 15 amino acids. Trimming took 4 bases from V and 7 from J, leaving 18 bases between them. CDR1 and CDR2 from the germline V gene are SGHNT and YYREEE (reference sequence). The CDR3 here is CASSRRDGLGNEQFF. The DNA of the CDR3 is TGTGCCAGCAGCCGCCGGGACGGCCTCGGGAATGAGCAGTTCTTC.

The chain combines TRBV7-2 with TRBJ2-2, with 12 nucleotides matching TRBD1. Germline lookup yields CDR1 SGHTA and CDR2 FQGNSA. The CDR3 is 16 residues long. Trimming took 5 bases from V and 3 from J; bases not matched to a gene: 4. DNA of the CDR3: TGTGCCAGCAGCAAGGGACAGGGGGCAGACACCGGGGAGCTGTTTTTT. Its translation: CASSKGQGADTGELFF.

The chain is built from TRBV7-2 and TRBJ2-3; TRBD2 is a possible D gene (5 bases). In germline, CDR1 is SGHTA, CDR2 FQGNSA. With 2 bases removed from V and 0 bases from J, the gap between germline ends came to 9 bases. CDR3 length equals 15 residues. The CDR3 region is CASSLMEDSTDTQYF. CDR3 nucleotide sequence: TGTGCCAGCAGCTTAATGGAGGACAGCACAGATACGCAGTATTTT.

The V and J genes are TRBV5-1 and TRBJ2-1, with 8 bases matching TRBD2. The CDR3 covers 14 residues. V shed 7 bases and J 5 bases; nucleotides not matched to a gene: 8. Germline lookup yields CDR1 SGHRS and CDR2 YFSETQ. The CDR3 spells CASSRTSSNNEQFF. CDR3 coding DNA: TGCGCCAGCTCCCGGACTAGCAGTAACAATGAGCAGTTCTTC.

The chain employs TRBV4-3 and TRBJ1-3; D gene unclear. This CDR3 is 15 amino acids long. The germline V gene has CDR1 LGHNA and CDR2 YSLEER. V was trimmed by 0 bases and J by 0 bases, leaving 6 bases between them. CDR3 sequence: CASSQDRISGNTIYF. CDR3 coding DNA: TGCGCCAGCAGCCAAGACAGGATCTCTGGAAACACCATATATTTT.

This clone was counted once. V usage is TRBV7-9 and J usage is TRBJ1-6; maybe TRBD1 (5 bases). Trimming took off 0 bases at V and 9 bases at J, with 9 bases between the two ends. Germline V gives CDR1 SEHNR, CDR2 FQNEAQ (reference sequence). This CDR3 contains 14 residues. This CDR3 reads CASSLAMGGSPLHF. The CDR3 region has the DNA TGTGCCAGCAGCTTAGCGATGGGGGGTTCACCCCTCCACTTT.

The V call is TRBV19, the J call TRBJ2-5; the D gene is possibly TRBD1 (6 bases). The CDR3 spans 13 residues. Germline V gives CDR1 LNHDA, CDR2 SQIVND (reference sequence). V lost 2 bases and J 4 bases, leaving 8 bases between the germline ends. CDR3 amino acids: CASSISRGETQYF. CDR3 in DNA: TGTGCCAGTAGTATAAGCAGGGGAGAGACCCAGTACTTC.

The V call is TRBV3-1 (or the pseudogene TRBV3-2), the J call TRBJ2-3, with D perhaps being TRBD1 or TRBD2 (6 bases each). V was clipped by 0 bases and J by 4 bases, with 11 bases between them. In germline, CDR1 is LGHDT, CDR2 YNNKEL (reference sequence). The CDR3 is made up of 15 amino acids. Written as DNA, the CDR3 is TGTGCCAGCAGCCAAGACCCGGGGGCCCCAGATACGCAGTATTTT. Protein product: CASSQDPGAPDTQYF.

This sequence joins TRBV27 and TRBJ2-7, with 8 positions matching TRBD1. CDR1 MNHEY and CDR2 SMNVEV come from the germline V gene (reference sequence). The CDR3 loop spans 15 amino acids. V was pared by 5 bases and J by 5 bases, with 11 bases of the junction left unmatched. In DNA form, the CDR3 reads TGTGCCAGCAGTCCCCTTGACAGGGGATCCCACGAGCAGTACTTC. Amino acids: CASSPLDRGSHEQYF.

Here the CDR3 DNA reads TGTGCCAGCAGTGTGGCAGGGGGCGTTCTGAACACTGAAGCTTTCTTT. Its translation is CASSVAGGVLNTEAFF. The chain recombines TRBV28 with TRBJ1-1, with TRBD1 matching 8 bases. The CDR3 covers 16 residues. The J segment lost 0 bases and the V segment lost 5 bases, leaving 8 bases of the junction unmatched. Germline assignment: CDR1 MDHEN and CDR2 SYDVKM.

The rearrangement links TRBV4-1 to TRBJ1-1, with D perhaps TRBD1 (5 bases). V lost 4 bases to trimming and J lost 5 bases, with 17 bases between them. The CDR3 consists of 15 residues. CDR1 MGHRA and CDR2 YSYEKL come from the germline V gene. Written as DNA, the CDR3 is TGCGCCAGCAGCCGTCGGGGGGGGGATGGAACTGAAGCTTTCTTT. This gives the protein CASSRRGGDGTEAFF.

In this sample, this clone turned up once. The rearrangement uses TRBV7-2 and TRBJ2-7; 8 positions agree with TRBD2. Germline V gene sequence: CDR1 SGHTA, CDR2 FQGNSA. This CDR3 contains 15 residues. V was pared by 5 bases and J by 3 bases, with 9 bases of the junction left unmatched. The CDR3 DNA sequence: TGTGCCAGCAGCCTAAGCGGGGGTCAGGGCTACGAGCAGTACTTC. Translating gives CASSLSGGQGYEQYF.

The chain joins TRBV6-5 to TRBJ2-1; D call uncertain. The CDR3 spans 12 residues. V lost 6 bases and J lost 8, with 11 bases in between. CDR1 and CDR2 (germline): MNHEY, SVGAGI. CDR3: CASSPSEHEQFF. The CDR3 region has the DNA TGTGCCAGCAGCCCCTCCGAGCATGAGCAGTTCTTC.

The genes are TRBV18 and TRBJ1-3; 7 bases are shared with TRBD1. CDR1 and CDR2 from the germline V gene are KGHSH and LQKENI. The V segment lost 4 bases and the J segment 0 bases; nucleotides outside the gene matches: 6. This CDR3 comprises 16 residues. The CDR3 DNA follows: TGTGCCAGCTCACGCGGACAGGCTAACTCTGGAAACACCATATATTTT. Translating gives CASSRGQANSGNTIYF.

V and J are TRBV2 and TRBJ2-7; 8 bases map to TRBD1. The CDR3 has 15 amino acids. The germline V gene encodes CDR1 SNHLY and CDR2 FYNNEI. After removal of 8 bases from V and 7 bases from J, the junction contained 16 bases not matched to a gene. DNA for the CDR3: TGTGCCAGCGGGGCCCAAGGACAGGGTGCGGATGAGCAGTACTTC. This codes for CASGAQGQGADEQYF.

V gene TRBV10-3 combines with J gene TRBJ2-7; 7 bases map to TRBD1. The CDR3 contains 11 residues. J gave up 11 bases and V 6 bases, and 7 bases lay outside the gene matches. Germline V gives CDR1 ENHRY, CDR2 SYGVKD. In nucleotides, the CDR3 is TGTGCCATCAGGGGGACAGTTGGGGAGTACTTC. Translating gives CAIRGTVGEYF.

The gene calls are TRBV7-2 and TRBJ2-5, with 9 bases aligning to TRBD1. Losses at the gene ends were 4 bases for V and 4 bases for J; bases not matched to a gene: 1. This CDR3 contains 13 residues. Germline V CDR1 and CDR2: SGHTA, FQGNSA. The CDR3, as DNA: TGTGCCAGCAGCTCGGGACAGGGAGAGACCCAGTACTTC. It codes for CASSSGQGETQYF.